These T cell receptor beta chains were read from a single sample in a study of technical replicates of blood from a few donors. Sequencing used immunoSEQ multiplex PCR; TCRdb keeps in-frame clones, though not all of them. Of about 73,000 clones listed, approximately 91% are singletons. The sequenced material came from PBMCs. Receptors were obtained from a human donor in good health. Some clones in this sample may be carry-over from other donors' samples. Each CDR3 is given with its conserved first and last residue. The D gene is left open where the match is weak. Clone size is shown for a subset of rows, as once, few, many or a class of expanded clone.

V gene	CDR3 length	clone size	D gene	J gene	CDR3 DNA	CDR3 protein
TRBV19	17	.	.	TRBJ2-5	TGTGCCAGTAGTGTTACGCCCCGGGGCGAGTGGGGAGGGACCCAGTACTTC	CASSVTPRGEWGGTQYF
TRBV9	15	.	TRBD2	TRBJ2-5	TGTGCCAGCAGCGCGGGGCTGGGACTATTGGAGACCCAGTACTTC	CASSAGLGLLETQYF
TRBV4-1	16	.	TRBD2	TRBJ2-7	TGCGCCAGCAGCCAAGAAGCAAGCGGGAGTTTTTACGAGCAGTACTTC	CASSQEASGSFYEQYF
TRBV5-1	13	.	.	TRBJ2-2	TGCGCCAGCACCCCAGAAAACACCGGGGAGCTGTTTTTT	CASTPENTGELFF
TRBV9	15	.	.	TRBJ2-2	TGTGCCAGCAGCGGGGCTTCCGGGACTCCCGGGGAGCTGTTTTTT	CASSGASGTPGELFF
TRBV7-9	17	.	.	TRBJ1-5	TGTGCCAGCAGCTCAGCGACCTTCTGGGGGGGGAACCAGCCCCAGCATTTT	CASSSATFWGGNQPQHF
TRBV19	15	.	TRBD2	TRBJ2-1	TGTGCCAGTAGTCGGGCTAGCGGGACTTACAATGAGCAGTTCTTC	CASSRASGTYNEQFF
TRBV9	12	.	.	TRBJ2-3	TGTGCCAGCAGCGCCCTGACAGATACGCAGTATTTT	CASSALTDTQYF
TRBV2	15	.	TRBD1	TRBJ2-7	TGTGCCAGCAGGCCCGAACAGGGGGGCATCTACGAGCAGTACTTC	CASRPEQGGIYEQYF
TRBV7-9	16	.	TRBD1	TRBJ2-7	TGTGCCAGCAGCTCCCAGACAGGGGTCAACTCCTACGAGCAGTACTTC	CASSSQTGVNSYEQYF
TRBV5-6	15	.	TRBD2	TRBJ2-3	TGTGCCAGCAGCAACGGACTAGCGGGGACAGATACGCAGTATTTT	CASSNGLAGTDTQYF
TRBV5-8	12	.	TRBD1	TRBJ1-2	TGTGCCAGCAGCCGCGGACAGGTTGCCGACACCTTC	CASSRGQVADTF
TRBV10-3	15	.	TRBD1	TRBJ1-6	TGTGCCATCAGTGGGCCGGGACAGGGGGATTCACCCCTCCACTTT	CAISGPGQGDSPLHF
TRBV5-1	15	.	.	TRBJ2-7	TGCGCCAGCAGCCCCCAGGAAGAACGGGGCTACGAGCAGTACTTC	CASSPQEERGYEQYF
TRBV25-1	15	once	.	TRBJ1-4	TGTGCCAGCAGTTTGGAGACAGGAACTAATGAAAAACTGTTTTTT	CASSLETGTNEKLFF
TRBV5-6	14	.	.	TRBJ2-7	TGTGCCAGCAGCTTGGGGACTGGCCCCTACGAGCAGTACTTC	CASSLGTGPYEQYF
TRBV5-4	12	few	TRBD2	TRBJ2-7	TGTGCCAGCAGCCCTATCCCGGGACTACAGTACTTC	CASSPIPGLQYF
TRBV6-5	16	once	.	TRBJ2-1	TGTGCCAGCAGTTACCGTCCTAGCGGACAGTACAATGAGCAGTTCTTC	CASSYRPSGQYNEQFF
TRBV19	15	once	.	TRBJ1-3	TGTGCCAGTAGTGCGGACACCTCGTTCGGAAACACCATATATTTT	CASSADTSFGNTIYF
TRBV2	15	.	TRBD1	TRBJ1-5	TGTGCCAGCAGCAACAGGGGCTATAGCAATCAGCCCCAGCATTTT	CASSNRGYSNQPQHF
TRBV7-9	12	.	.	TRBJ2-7	TGTGCCAGCAGCCGAGGCTCCTACGAGCAGTACTTC	CASSRGSYEQYF
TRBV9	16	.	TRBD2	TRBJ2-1	TGTGCCAGCAGCCCGGGACTAGCGGGAGCGAACAATGAGCAGTTCTTC	CASSPGLAGANNEQFF
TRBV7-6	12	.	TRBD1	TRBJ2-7	TGTGCCAGCATCATTAGGGGGCCATCGCAGTACTTC	CASIIRGPSQYF
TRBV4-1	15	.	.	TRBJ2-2	TGCGCCAGCAGCCAAGAGAGTCGCGGCACCGGGGAGCTGTTTTTT	CASSQESRGTGELFF